This T cell receptor (beta chain) derives from a study of shared clonotypes between healthy human individuals. Study-wide results and limits: Larger richness was generally estimated for naive than memory subsets. The study found lower generation probabilities in non-shared clonotypes than in those shared by all four donors.

The authors' processing: With immunoSEQ giving junction-only sequences and no quality scores, filtering differed. Some clones are missing from TCRdb's copy, which holds only in-frame ones; the method was immunoSEQ multiplex PCR. D and trimming come from the DNA, and the V and J calls and clone size come from that table. This table has 2,500,000 or so clones, 85% to 95% appearing once. A word on this clone: Antigen specificity is unknown.

The CDR3 is 14 residues long. Germline lookup yields CDR1 SGHRS and CDR2 YFSETQ. V lost 7 bases and J 7 bases, leaving 21 bases between the germline ends. The TCR originated in a man younger than 30 in good health. V is TRBV5-1 and J is TRBJ2-7; perhaps TRBD2 as D (6 bases). Sequencing input: naive CD4+ T cells sorted from blood. The subset: CD45RA+ positively selected. The CDR3 reads CASAAGLSPLEQYF. For the CDR3, the DNA is TGCGCCAGCGCAGCTGGACTAAGTCCCCTGGAGCAGTACTTC. The full variable domain, in which reference TRBV5-1 and TRBJ2-7 provide the parts outside the CDR3, is KAGVTQTPRYLIKTRGQQVTLSCSPISGHRSVSWYQQTPGQGLQFLFEYFSETQRNKGNFPGRFSGRQFSNSRSEMNVSTLELGDSALYLCASAAGLSPLEQYFGPGTRLTVT.